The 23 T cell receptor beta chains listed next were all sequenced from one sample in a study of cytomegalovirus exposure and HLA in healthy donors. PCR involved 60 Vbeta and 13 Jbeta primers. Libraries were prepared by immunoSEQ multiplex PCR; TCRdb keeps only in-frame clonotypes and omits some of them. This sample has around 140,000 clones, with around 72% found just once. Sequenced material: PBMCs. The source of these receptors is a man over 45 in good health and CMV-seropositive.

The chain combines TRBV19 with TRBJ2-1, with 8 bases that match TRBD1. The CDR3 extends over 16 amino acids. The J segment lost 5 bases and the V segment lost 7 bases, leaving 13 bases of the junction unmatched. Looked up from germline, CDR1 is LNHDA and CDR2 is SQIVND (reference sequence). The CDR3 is CASMSTGGRLNNEQFF. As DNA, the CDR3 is TGTGCCAGTATGAGTACAGGGGGGCGACTGAACAATGAGCAGTTCTTC. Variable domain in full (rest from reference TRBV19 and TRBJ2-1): DGGITQSPKYLFRKEGQNVTLSCEQNLNHDAMYWYRQDPGQGLRLIYYSQIVNDFQKGDIAEGYSVSREKKESFPLTVTSAQKNPTAFYLCASMSTGGRLNNEQFFGPGTRLTVL.

The DNA for the CDR3 is TGTGCCAGCAGAACCGACAGCAATGAAAAACTGTTTTTT. Residues: CASRTDSNEKLFF. V usage is TRBV6-5 and J usage is TRBJ1-4; D is perhaps TRBD1 (5 bases). The CDR3 has 13 residues. V shed 6 bases and J shed 5 bases, with 10 bases lying between them. Germline values: CDR1 MNHEY, CDR2 SVGAGI.

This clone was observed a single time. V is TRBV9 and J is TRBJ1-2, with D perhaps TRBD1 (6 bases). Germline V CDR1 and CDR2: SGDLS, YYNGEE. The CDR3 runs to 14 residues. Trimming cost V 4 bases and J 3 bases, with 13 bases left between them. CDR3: CASSPRQDDYGYTF. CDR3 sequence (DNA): TGTGCCAGCAGCCCCCGACAGGATGACTATGGCTACACCTTC.

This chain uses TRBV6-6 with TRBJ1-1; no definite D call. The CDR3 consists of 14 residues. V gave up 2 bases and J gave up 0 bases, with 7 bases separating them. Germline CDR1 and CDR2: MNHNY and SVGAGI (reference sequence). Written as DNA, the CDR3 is TGTGCCAGCAGTTACGCGGGCATGAACACTGAAGCTTTCTTT. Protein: CASSYAGMNTEAFF.

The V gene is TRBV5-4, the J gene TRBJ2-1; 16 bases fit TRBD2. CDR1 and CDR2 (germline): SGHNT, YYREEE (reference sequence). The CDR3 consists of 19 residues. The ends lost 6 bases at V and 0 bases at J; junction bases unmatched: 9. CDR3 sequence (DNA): TGTGCCAGCACTCAGCCGGGACTAGCGGGAGGGCGCTCCTACAATGAGCAGTTCTTC. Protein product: CASTQPGLAGGRSYNEQFF.

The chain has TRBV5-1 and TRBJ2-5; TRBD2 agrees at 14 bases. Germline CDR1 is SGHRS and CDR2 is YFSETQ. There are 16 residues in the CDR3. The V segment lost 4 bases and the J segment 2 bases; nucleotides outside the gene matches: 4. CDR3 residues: CASSLGTSGGQETQYF. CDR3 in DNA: TGCGCCAGCAGCCTTGGGACTAGCGGGGGACAAGAGACCCAGTACTTC.

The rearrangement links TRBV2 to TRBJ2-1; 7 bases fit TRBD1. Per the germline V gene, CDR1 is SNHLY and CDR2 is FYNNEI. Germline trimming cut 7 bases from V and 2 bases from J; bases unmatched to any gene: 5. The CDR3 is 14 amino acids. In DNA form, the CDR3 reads TGTGCCAGCATCAAGGGGGCCACCTACAATGAGCAGTTCTTC. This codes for CASIKGATYNEQFF.

Written as DNA, the CDR3 is TGTGCCAGCAGTTTATTGGCCCAGACAGTTAACACTGAAGCTTTCTTT. This translates into CASSLLAQTVNTEAFF. The chain links TRBV27 to TRBJ1-1, with D maybe TRBD1 (5 bases). This CDR3 contains 16 residues. The germline V and J ends were trimmed by 1 base and 2 bases, with 14 bases remaining between them. Germline V CDR1 and CDR2: MNHEY, SMNVEV (reference sequence).

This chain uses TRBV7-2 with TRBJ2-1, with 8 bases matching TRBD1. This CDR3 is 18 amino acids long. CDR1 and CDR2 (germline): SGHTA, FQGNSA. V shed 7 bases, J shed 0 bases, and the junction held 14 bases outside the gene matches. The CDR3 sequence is CASINRGVIGSSYNEQFF. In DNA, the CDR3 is TGTGCCAGCATCAACAGGGGGGTCATTGGAAGCTCCTACAATGAGCAGTTCTTC.

CDR3 sequence (DNA): TGTGCCAGCAGCCCTCGTAGGGGGCGAGCAGATACGCAGTATTTT. This gives the protein CASSPRRGRADTQYF. The chain uses TRBV11-3 and TRBJ2-3; 7 bases align to TRBD1. The CDR3 has 15 residues. The junction had 9 bases not matched to a gene; V was cut back by 5 bases and J by 4 bases. The germline V gene has CDR1 SGHNT and CDR2 YENEEA.

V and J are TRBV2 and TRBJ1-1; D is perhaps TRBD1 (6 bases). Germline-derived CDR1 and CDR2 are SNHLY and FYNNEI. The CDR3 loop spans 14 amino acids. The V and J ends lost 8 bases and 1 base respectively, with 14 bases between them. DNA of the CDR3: TGTGCCAGCCGGCGCAGGGGCGAGAACACTGAAGCTTTCTTT. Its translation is CASRRRGENTEAFF.

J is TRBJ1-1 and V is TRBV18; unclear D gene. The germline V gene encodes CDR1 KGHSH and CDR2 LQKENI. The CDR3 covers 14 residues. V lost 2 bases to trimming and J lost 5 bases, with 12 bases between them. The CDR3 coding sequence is TGTGCCAGCTCACCAGGCGTGGGAGGGACTGAAGCTTTCTTT. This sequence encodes CASSPGVGGTEAFF.

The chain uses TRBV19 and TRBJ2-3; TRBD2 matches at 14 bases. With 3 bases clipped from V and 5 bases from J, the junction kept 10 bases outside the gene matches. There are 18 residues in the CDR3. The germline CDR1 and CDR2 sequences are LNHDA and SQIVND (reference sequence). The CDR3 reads CASSIRGLAGAGQDTQYF. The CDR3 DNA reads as TGTGCCAGTAGTATTAGGGGACTAGCGGGAGCTGGACAAGATACGCAGTATTTT.

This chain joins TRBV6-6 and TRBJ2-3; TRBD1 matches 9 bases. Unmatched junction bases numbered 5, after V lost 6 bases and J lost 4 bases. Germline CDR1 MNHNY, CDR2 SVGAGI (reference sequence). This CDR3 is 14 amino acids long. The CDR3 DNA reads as TGTGCCAGCAGCCCCCGACAGGGGGCAGATACGCAGTATTTT. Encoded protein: CASSPRQGADTQYF.

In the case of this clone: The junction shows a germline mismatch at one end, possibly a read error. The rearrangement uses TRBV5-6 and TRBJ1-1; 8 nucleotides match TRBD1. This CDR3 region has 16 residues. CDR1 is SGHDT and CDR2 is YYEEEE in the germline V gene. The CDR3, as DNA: TGTGCCAGCAGCACCCTCGGACAGGGAATGAACACTGAAGCTCTCTTT. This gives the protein CASSTLGQGMNTEALF.

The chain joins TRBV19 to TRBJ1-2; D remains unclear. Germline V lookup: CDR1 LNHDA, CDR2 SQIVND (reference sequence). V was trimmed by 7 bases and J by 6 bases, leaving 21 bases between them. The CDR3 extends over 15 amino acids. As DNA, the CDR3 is TGTGCCAGTAAAGCCACCACCGATGTTGGTAATGGCTACACCTTC. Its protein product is CASKATTDVGNGYTF.

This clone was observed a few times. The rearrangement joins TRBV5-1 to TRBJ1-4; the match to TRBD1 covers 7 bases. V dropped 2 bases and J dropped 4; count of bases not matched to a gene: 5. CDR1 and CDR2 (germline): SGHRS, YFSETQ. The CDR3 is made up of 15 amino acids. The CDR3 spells CASSFGQEFNEKLFF. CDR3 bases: TGCGCCAGCAGCTTCGGACAGGAGTTTAATGAAAAACTGTTTTTT.

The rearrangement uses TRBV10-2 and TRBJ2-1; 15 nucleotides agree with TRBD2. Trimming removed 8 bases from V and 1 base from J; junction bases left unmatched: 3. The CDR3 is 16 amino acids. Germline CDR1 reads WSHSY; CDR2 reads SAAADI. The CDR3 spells CASRTSGGGSYNEQFF. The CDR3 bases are TGCGCCAGCCGGACTAGCGGGGGGGGGTCCTACAATGAGCAGTTCTTC.

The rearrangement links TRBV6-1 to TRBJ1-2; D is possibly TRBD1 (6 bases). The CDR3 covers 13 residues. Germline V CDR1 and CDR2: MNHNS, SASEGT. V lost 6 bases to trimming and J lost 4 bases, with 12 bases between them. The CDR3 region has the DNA TGTGCCAGCAGAGTGACAGGAGCCTATGGCTACACCTTC. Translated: CASRVTGAYGYTF.

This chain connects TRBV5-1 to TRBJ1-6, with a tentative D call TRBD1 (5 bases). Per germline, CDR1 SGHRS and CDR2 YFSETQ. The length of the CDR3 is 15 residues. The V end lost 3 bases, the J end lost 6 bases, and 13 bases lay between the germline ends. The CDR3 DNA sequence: TGCGCCAGCAGCTCGGAGTGGGGCCCTAATTCACCCCTCCACTTT. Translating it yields CASSSEWGPNSPLHF.

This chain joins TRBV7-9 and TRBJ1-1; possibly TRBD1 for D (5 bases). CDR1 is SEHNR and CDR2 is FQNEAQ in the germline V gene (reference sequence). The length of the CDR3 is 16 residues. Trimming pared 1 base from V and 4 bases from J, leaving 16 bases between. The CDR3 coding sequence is TGTGCCAGCAGCTTAGGTAATTGGGGCGAGTCCACTGAAGCTTTCTTT. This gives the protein CASSLGNWGESTEAFF. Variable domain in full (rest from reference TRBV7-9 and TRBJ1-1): DTGVSQNPRHKITKRGQNVTFRCDPISEHNRLYWYRQTLGQGPEFLTYFQNEAQLEKSRLLSDRFSAERPKGSFSTLEIQRTEQGDSAMYLCASSLGNWGESTEAFFGQGTRLTVV.

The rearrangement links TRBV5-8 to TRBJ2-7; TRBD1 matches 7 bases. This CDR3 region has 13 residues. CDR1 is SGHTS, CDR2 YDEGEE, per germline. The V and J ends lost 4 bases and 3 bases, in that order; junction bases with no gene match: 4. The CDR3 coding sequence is TGTGCCAGCAGCACGGGGACAGACTACGAGCAGTACTTC. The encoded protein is CASSTGTDYEQYF.

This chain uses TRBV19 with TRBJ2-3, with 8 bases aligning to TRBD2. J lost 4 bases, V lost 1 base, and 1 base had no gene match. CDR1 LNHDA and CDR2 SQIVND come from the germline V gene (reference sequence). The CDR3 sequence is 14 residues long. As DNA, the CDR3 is TGTGCCAGTAGTATAGTCGGGGGGGCAGATACGCAGTATTTT. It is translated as CASSIVGGADTQYF.